This T cell receptor beta chain stems from a study of T cell changes during pregnancy in multiple sclerosis. Germline values: CDR1 PRHDT, CDR2 FYEKMQ (reference sequence). V lost 4 bases to trimming and J lost 5 bases; unmatched junction nucleotides: 8. This CDR3 contains 16 residues. TCRdb's table, derived via immunoSEQ multiplex PCR, lists solely in-frame clones and lacks some. The sample has around 19,000 clones; more than 75% are singletons. The gene calls are TRBV13 and TRBJ2-5, with 12 bases aligning to TRBD1. Source: CD8+ T cells from peripheral blood mononuclear cells, taken after pregnancy. The origin of this receptor is a female donor with multiple sclerosis, enrolled in a pregnancy study. CDR3: CASSSSGTGGRETQYF. CDR3 bases: TGTGCCAGCAGCTCTTCCGGGACAGGGGGCCGGGAGACCCAGTACTTC. The full variable domain, its missing parts supplied by reference TRBV13 and TRBJ2-5, is AAGVIQSPRHLIKEKRETATLKCYPIPRHDTVYWYQQGPGQDPQFLISFYEKMQSDKGSIPDRFSAQQFSDYHSELNMSSLELGDSALYFCASSSSGTGGRETQYFGPGTRLLVL.